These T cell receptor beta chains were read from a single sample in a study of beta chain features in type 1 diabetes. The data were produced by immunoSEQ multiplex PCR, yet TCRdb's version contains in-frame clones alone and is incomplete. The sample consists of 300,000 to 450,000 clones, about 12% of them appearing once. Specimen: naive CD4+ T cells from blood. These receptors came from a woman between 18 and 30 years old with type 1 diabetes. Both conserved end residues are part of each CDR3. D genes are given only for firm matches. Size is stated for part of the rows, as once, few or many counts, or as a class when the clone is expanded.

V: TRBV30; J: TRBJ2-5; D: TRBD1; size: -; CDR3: CAWSFGDRRQETQYF; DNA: TGTGCCTGGAGTTTTGGGGACAGAAGGCAAGAGACCCAGTACTTC
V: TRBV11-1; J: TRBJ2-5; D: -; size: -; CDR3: CASSLERATQYF; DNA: TGTGCCAGCAGCTTAGAACGCGCGACCCAGTACTTC
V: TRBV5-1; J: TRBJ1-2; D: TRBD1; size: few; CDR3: CASSLLPTGASGYTF; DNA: TGCGCCAGCAGCTTGCTCCCCACAGGGGCCTCTGGCTACACCTTC
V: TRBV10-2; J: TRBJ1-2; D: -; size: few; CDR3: CASSPLVHGYTF; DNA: TGCGCCAGCAGTCCACTCGTTCATGGCTACACCTTC
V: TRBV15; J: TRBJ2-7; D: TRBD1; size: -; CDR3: CATSRPDRGRTPYEQYF; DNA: TGTGCCACCAGCAGGCCCGACAGGGGCCGAACACCCTACGAGCAGTACTTC
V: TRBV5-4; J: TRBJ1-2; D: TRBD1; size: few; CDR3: CASSVQGMNGYTF; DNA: TGTGCCAGCAGCGTACAGGGGATGAATGGCTACACCTTC
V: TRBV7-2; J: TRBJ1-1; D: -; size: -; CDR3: CASSTSGREAFF; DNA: TGTGCCAGCAGCACCTCGGGAAGGGAAGCTTTCTTT
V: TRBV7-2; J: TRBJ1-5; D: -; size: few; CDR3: CASSLGQGSNQPQHF; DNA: TGTGCCAGCAGCTTGGGTCAGGGCAGCAATCAGCCCCAGCATTTT
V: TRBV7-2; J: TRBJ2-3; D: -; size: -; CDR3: CASSTARDTQYF; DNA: TGTGCCAGCAGCACCGCGAGGGATACGCAGTATTTT
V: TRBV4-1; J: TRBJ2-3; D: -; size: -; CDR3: CASSQGGVFTDTQYF; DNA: TGCGCCAGCAGCCAGGGCGGGGTCTTCACAGATACGCAGTATTTT
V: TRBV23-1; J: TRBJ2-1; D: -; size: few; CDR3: CASSQAGRVSHEQFF; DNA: TGCGCCAGCAGTCAAGCGGGTCGGGTTAGCCATGAGCAGTTCTTC
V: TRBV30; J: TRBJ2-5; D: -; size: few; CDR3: CAWVRNSGWAQYF; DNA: TGTGCCTGGGTCCGAAATTCGGGGTGGGCCCAGTACTTC
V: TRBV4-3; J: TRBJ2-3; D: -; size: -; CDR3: CASSQAGGTDTQYF; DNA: TGCGCCAGCAGCCAAGCAGGGGGCACAGATACGCAGTATTTT
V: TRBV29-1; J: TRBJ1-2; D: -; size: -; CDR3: CSVTEIYGYTF; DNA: TGCAGCGTCACAGAAATCTATGGCTACACCTTC
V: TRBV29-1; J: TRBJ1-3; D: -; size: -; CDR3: CSARQVSSGNTIYF; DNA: TGCAGCGCCCGACAGGTGTCTTCTGGAAACACCATATATTTT
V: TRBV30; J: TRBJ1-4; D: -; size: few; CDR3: CAWSALGLLFF; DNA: TGTGCCTGGAGTGCTCTTGGACTGCTGTTTTTT
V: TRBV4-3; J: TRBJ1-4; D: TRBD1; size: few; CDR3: CASSRGTVATNEKLFF; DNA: TGCGCCAGCAGCCGAGGGACAGTTGCAACTAATGAAAAACTGTTTTTT
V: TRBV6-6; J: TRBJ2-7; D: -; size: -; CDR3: CASSYVVEGEQYF; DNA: TGTGCCAGCAGTTACGTGGTGGAGGGCGAGCAGTACTTC
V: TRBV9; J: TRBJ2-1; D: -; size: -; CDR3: CASSRGRLDEQFF; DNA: TGTGCCAGCAGCAGAGGGAGACTAGACGAGCAGTTCTTC
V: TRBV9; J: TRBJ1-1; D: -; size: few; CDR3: CASSVGDTEAFF; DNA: TGTGCCAGCAGCGTAGGAGACACTGAAGCTTTCTTT
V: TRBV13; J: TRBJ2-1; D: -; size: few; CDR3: CASSRSLFPYNEQFF; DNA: TGTGCCAGCAGCCGGAGCCTTTTCCCCTACAATGAGCAGTTCTTC
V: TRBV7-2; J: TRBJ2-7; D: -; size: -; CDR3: CASTHLRGYEQYF; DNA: TGTGCCAGCACCCATCTCAGGGGCTACGAGCAGTACTTC